These 19 T cell receptor beta chains were sequenced from one sample in a study of cytomegalovirus exposure and HLA in healthy donors. Use of 60 Vbeta and 13 Jbeta primers characterized the PCR. Assay: immunoSEQ multiplex PCR; the TCRdb copy retains only in-frame clones and omits some. The sample consists of 100,000 to 150,000 clones, roughly 79% of them appearing once. The sequenced sample consisted of PBMCs. The receptor set was obtained from a woman in her forties or fifties in good health and CMV-seronegative.

J is TRBJ2-5 and V is TRBV27, with 7 bases matching TRBD1. The germline V gene has CDR1 MNHEY and CDR2 SMNVEV (reference sequence). The CDR3 consists of 15 residues. The V gene end was trimmed by 6 bases and the J gene end by 5 bases; junction bases not matched to a gene: 12. The DNA for the CDR3 is TGTGCCAGCAGCCGAACAGGGGTATGGGAGGAGACCCAGTACTTC. Translating it yields CASSRTGVWEETQYF.

This chain joins TRBV15 and TRBJ2-6, with D possibly matching TRBD1 (5 bases). With 0 bases removed from V and 0 bases from J, the gap between germline ends came to 9 bases. The CDR3 loop spans 17 amino acids. Germline-derived CDR1 and CDR2 are LNHNV and YYDKDF (reference sequence). The CDR3 coding sequence is TGTGCCACCAGCAGAGAATCGACAGCCTCTGGGGCCAACGTCCTGACTTTC. Its translation: CATSRESTASGANVLTF.

This chain links TRBV6-4 with TRBJ1-1; D is ambiguous. This CDR3 spans 14 amino acids. V was cut by 6 bases and J by 4 bases, with 15 bases left in between. Germline V gene data show CDR1 as MRHNA and CDR2 as SNTAGT. The CDR3 DNA sequence: TGTGCCAGCAGGAGGAACCCTTCGGGCACTGAAGCTTTCTTT. It is translated as CASRRNPSGTEAFF.

V and J are TRBV9 and TRBJ2-3; 14 bases line up with TRBD2. This CDR3 is built from 17 residues. The V gene's germline CDR1 is SGDLS and CDR2 YYNGEE. V was clipped by 4 bases and J by 3 bases; unmatched bases: 7. The CDR3 DNA reads TGTGCCAGCAGCTCCTACCGGACTAGCGGGAGGACAGATACGCAGTATTTT. Residues: CASSSYRTSGRTDTQYF.

This clone showed up just once. J is TRBJ2-3 and V is TRBV28, with D possibly matching TRBD1 (6 bases). Germline CDR1 is MDHEN and CDR2 is SYDVKM. This CDR3 is 13 amino acids long. V lost 6 bases and J 5 bases, leaving 12 bases between the germline ends. This CDR3 reads CASRHPGVDTQYF. The CDR3 DNA is TGTGCCAGCAGACACCCAGGGGTAGATACGCAGTATTTT.

CDR3 loop: CASSEGWGRGQISYNEQFF. Here the CDR3 DNA reads TGTGCCAGCAGCGAAGGGTGGGGGAGGGGTCAAATCTCCTACAATGAGCAGTTCTTC. The V and J genes are TRBV9 and TRBJ2-1; 7 bases are a match to TRBD2. The germline V gene encodes CDR1 SGDLS and CDR2 YYNGEE. This CDR3 comprises 19 residues. Germline trimming cut 3 bases from V and 0 bases from J; bases unmatched to any gene: 15.

The V gene is TRBV18, the J gene TRBJ2-7; D ambiguous. From germline, CDR1 is KGHSH and CDR2 LQKENI. The CDR3 covers 13 residues. V was cut by 8 bases and J by 3 bases, with 14 bases left in between. The CDR3 nucleotides are TGTGCCAGCCAAAGAGGTGAATTCTACGAGCAGTACGTC. Its translation: CASQRGEFYEQYV.

The chain combines TRBV5-6 with TRBJ1-2, with D possibly TRBD1 on 5 matching bases. Trimming pared 5 bases from V and 6 bases from J, leaving 17 bases between. The CDR3 is 14 amino acids. The germline gives CDR1 SGHDT, CDR2 YYEEEE. The CDR3 loop reads CASRGLGGSHGYTF. CDR3 coding DNA: TGTGCCAGCAGGGGATTGGGGGGTTCCCATGGCTACACCTTC.

This chain links TRBV19 with TRBJ2-1; 7 bases are shared with TRBD2. The CDR3 length is 15 residues. Unmatched junction bases numbered 6, after V lost 5 bases and J lost 2 bases. Germline CDR1 is LNHDA and CDR2 is SQIVND (reference sequence). The CDR3 loop reads CASSPASGTYNEQFF. The CDR3 DNA reads as TGTGCCAGTAGTCCGGCTAGCGGTACCTACAATGAGCAGTTCTTC.

This sequence joins TRBV19 and TRBJ2-2; D unclear. Germline-derived CDR1 and CDR2 are LNHDA and SQIVND (reference sequence). The CDR3 is made up of 12 amino acids. Between the trimmed V and J ends, which lost 5 bases and 3 bases, there was a span of 4 bases. CDR3 nucleotides: TGTGCCAGTAGTCCAGACACCGGGGAGCTGTTTTTT. Residues: CASSPDTGELFF.

The rearrangement joins TRBV19 to TRBJ2-2, with 9 positions matching TRBD1. Germline V gene lookup returns CDR1 LNHDA and CDR2 SQIVND (reference sequence). V trimming: 7 bases; J trimming: 2 bases; junction bases outside the gene matches: 2. CDR3 length: 14 residues. The CDR3 DNA is TGTGCCAGTACACAGGGGGCCAACACCGGGGAGCTGTTTTTT. Its translation is CASTQGANTGELFF.

The genes are TRBV28 and TRBJ1-5, with D possibly being TRBD1 (5 bases). The germline gives CDR1 MDHEN, CDR2 SYDVKM. The CDR3 is made up of 13 amino acids. V lost 7 bases, J lost 3 bases, and 10 bases lay in between. The CDR3 coding sequence is TGTGCCAGCATAAGGGGCTCCAATCAGCCCCAGCATTTT. It codes for CASIRGSNQPQHF.

This clone was picked up a small number of times. At one end, the junction sequence differs from germline, possibly due to a read error. DNA for the CDR3: TGTGCCAGCAGCAAAACACTCCGGGACAGCCAGGAATTGTTCTTC. Protein sequence: CASSKTLRDSQELFF. The gene calls are TRBV27 and TRBJ1-2, with TRBD1 matching 7 bases. Germline CDR1 is MNHEY and CDR2 is SMNVEV (reference sequence). The CDR3 runs 15 residues.

The chain recombines TRBV6-1 with TRBJ1-5; D unclear. Germline values: CDR1 MNHNS, CDR2 SASEGT. Trimming removed 11 bases at V and 2 bases at J, with 16 bases between. The CDR3 sequence is 14 residues long. The CDR3 DNA follows: TGTGCCTCCCGGGTTGAGGATGGCAATCAGCCCCAGCATTTT. Protein product: CASRVEDGNQPQHF.

V is TRBV5-4 and J is TRBJ2-1; the D is unclear. The CDR3 has 14 residues. V was cut by 2 bases and J by 6 bases, with 12 bases left in between. The germline V gene encodes CDR1 SGHNT and CDR2 YYREEE (reference sequence). The CDR3 sequence: CASSLALNRNEQFF. The DNA of the CDR3 is TGTGCCAGCAGCTTAGCACTAAATCGCAATGAGCAGTTCTTC.

The rearrangement joins TRBV6-5 to TRBJ1-3; no definite D call. The V end was cut by 2 bases, the J end by 4 bases, with 9 bases between. CDR1 is MNHEY, CDR2 SVGAGI, per germline. CDR3 length: 14 amino acids. The chain's CDR3 is CASSYAARGNTIYF. CDR3 sequence (DNA): TGTGCCAGCAGTTACGCAGCGCGAGGAAACACCATATATTTT.

The chain carries TRBV18 and TRBJ2-7; TRBD1 matches at 8 bases. The CDR3 spans 14 residues. Trimming removed 4 bases from V and 5 bases from J; junction bases left unmatched: 7. Germline-derived CDR1 and CDR2 are KGHSH and LQKENI. The CDR3: CASSLTGAGDEQYV. Here the CDR3 DNA reads TGTGCCAGCTCACTGACAGGGGCTGGGGACGAGCAGTACGTC.

J is TRBJ2-2 and V is TRBV5-1; TRBD1 might be the D (5 bases). V was clipped by 1 base and J by 3 bases, with 13 bases between them. The CDR3 runs 16 residues. CDR1 SGHRS and CDR2 YFSETQ come from the germline V gene. CDR3 in amino acids: CASSLLGVLDTGELFF. The CDR3 bases are TGCGCCAGCAGCTTGTTAGGGGTACTTGACACCGGGGAGCTGTTTTTT.

This clone showed up just a few times. The chain has TRBV6-5 and TRBJ1-1; D uncertain. The CDR3 length is 13 residues. CDR1 is MNHEY and CDR2 is SVGAGI in the germline V gene. Trimming shortened V by 6 bases and J by 0 bases, and 8 bases separated the two germline ends. CDR3 sequence reads: CASSSNLNTEAFF. The DNA of the CDR3 is TGTGCCAGCAGCTCAAACTTGAACACTGAAGCTTTCTTT.